A single sample gave rise to the 10 T cell receptor beta chains below, sequenced in a study of blood T cell repertoires in COVID-19. Measured with immunoSEQ multiplex PCR; TCRdb has only the in-frame clones, and not every one. The sample lists 95,000 to 150,000 clones, 65% to 90% occurring once. The sequenced sample consisted of peripheral blood. Every receptor here comes from an elderly woman with acute or convalescent COVID-19.

The chain has TRBV7-2 and TRBJ2-5; 7 bases align to TRBD2. Trimming at V came to 1 base and at J to 8 bases, leaving 7 bases not matched to a gene. The length of the CDR3 is 14 residues. The germline V gene has CDR1 SGHTA and CDR2 FQGNSA. The CDR3 coding sequence is TGTGCCAGCAGCTTAGGGACTAGGTGGAGTACCCAGTACTTC. It translates to CASSLGTRWSTQYF.

V and J are TRBV7-6 and TRBJ1-5, with 8 bases matching TRBD1. After removal of 1 base from V and 10 bases from J, the junction contained 3 bases not matched to a gene. The CDR3 covers 13 residues. Germline CDR1 SGHVS, CDR2 FNYEAQ. CDR3 sequence: CASSLGTGKPQHF. The CDR3 DNA follows: TGTGCCAGCAGCTTAGGGACAGGGAAACCCCAGCATTTT.

This chain joins TRBV5-1 and TRBJ1-5; 8 nucleotides match TRBD1. CDR1 and CDR2 from the germline V gene are SGHRS and YFSETQ. The CDR3 extends over 15 amino acids. The trim removed 5 bases at V and 7 bases at J, leaving 11 bases unmatched. The CDR3: CASRSTTGVGQPQHF. In nucleotides, the CDR3 is TGCGCCAGCAGATCAACGACAGGGGTTGGACAGCCCCAGCATTTT.

This sequence joins TRBV7-3 and TRBJ2-2; perhaps TRBD2 as D (7 bases). Trimming left V 1 base short and J 5 bases short, with 11 bases between. The CDR3 totals 15 residues. Germline-derived CDR1 and CDR2 are SGHTA and FQGTGA. The DNA for the CDR3 is TGTGCCAGCAGCTTAATCGGGGGGCTTACCGGGGAGCTGTTTTTT. Translating it yields CASSLIGGLTGELFF.

The chain uses TRBV27 and TRBJ2-7, with D tentatively TRBD1 (5 bases). There are 10 residues in the CDR3. Per the germline V gene, CDR1 is MNHEY and CDR2 is SMNVEV (reference sequence). The V end was cut by 10 bases, the J end by 3 bases, with 7 bases between. CDR3 coding DNA: TGTGCCATCGACAGCTACGAGCAGTACGTC. It yields the protein CAIDSYEQYV.

The rearrangement joins TRBV19 to TRBJ1-1; D might be TRBD1 (5 bases). The CDR3 is 12 residues long. V gave up 4 bases and J gave up 6 bases, with 9 bases separating them. Germline V gene data show CDR1 as LNHDA and CDR2 as SQIVND (reference sequence). The CDR3 loop reads CASSRGTSEAFF. The CDR3 DNA is TGTGCCAGTAGTAGGGGGACTTCTGAAGCTTTCTTT. The full variable domain, in which reference TRBV19 and TRBJ1-1 provide the parts outside the CDR3, is DGGITQSPKYLFRKEGQNVTLSCEQNLNHDAMYWYRQDPGQGLRLIYYSQIVNDFQKGDIAEGYSVSREKKESFPLTVTSAQKNPTAFYLCASSRGTSEAFFGQGTRLTVV.

The V gene is TRBV6-5, the J gene TRBJ1-2; tentative D call: TRBD1 (5 bases). The germline CDR1 and CDR2 sequences are MNHEY and SVGAGI. This CDR3 comprises 14 residues. V was cut by 6 bases and J by 5 bases, with 16 bases left in between. CDR3 DNA: TGTGCCAGCAGCCTCTCGGGGGGAGGGTATGGCTACACCTTC. It is translated as CASSLSGGGYGYTF.

The CDR3 DNA sequence: TGTGCCAGCAGCTTACTTGGCAGTTTGGTTGGGGAGCTGTTTTTT. Translated, it gives CASSLLGSLVGELFF. The V gene is TRBV11-2, the J gene TRBJ2-2; D ambiguous. V was shortened by 2 bases and J by 8 bases, with 15 bases between the two germline ends. Per the germline V gene, CDR1 is SGHAT and CDR2 is FQNNGV. The CDR3 contains 15 residues.

To note about this clone: Additional DNA sequences in this sample encode the identical CDR3. V is TRBV4-1 and J is TRBJ2-4; possibly TRBD2 for D (6 bases). The V end was cut by 2 bases, the J end by 6 bases, with 11 bases between. The V gene's germline CDR1 is MGHRA and CDR2 YSYEKL. This CDR3 contains 14 residues. The chain's CDR3 is CASSQSGLRNIQYF. CDR3 in DNA: TGCGCCAGCAGCCAATCGGGACTCAGAAACATTCAGTACTTC.

The chain combines TRBV5-1 with TRBJ1-1; unclear D gene. The CDR3 length is 16 residues. V lost 4 bases and J lost 0, with 16 bases in between. CDR1 is SGHRS, CDR2 YFSETQ, per germline. The CDR3 sequence: CASSPRVADMNTEAFF. For the CDR3, the DNA is TGCGCCAGCAGCCCGAGGGTGGCAGACATGAACACTGAAGCTTTCTTT.